What follows are 24 T cell receptor beta chains derived from one specimen sequenced in a study of T cells after somatic rescue of genetic block. The assay was immunoSEQ multiplex PCR, and TCRdb's table has in-frame clones only and misses some. The data hold 110,000 or so clones, with over 80% observed a single time. Sequencing used peripheral blood mononuclear cells (PBMCs). These TCRs come from a woman aged 18-29 years.

V and J are TRBV5-1 and TRBJ1-2, with 9 bases aligning to TRBD1. V dropped 7 bases and J dropped 6; count of bases not matched to a gene: 10. Germline CDR1 SGHRS, CDR2 YFSETQ. The CDR3 runs to 14 residues. The CDR3 region has the DNA TGCGCCAGCGGTATACAGGGGGCGCGGGATGGCTACACCTTC. This encodes CASGIQGARDGYTF.

This clone was found a few times. V gene TRBV30 combines with J gene TRBJ1-1; TRBD1 is a possible D gene (5 bases). There are 14 residues in the CDR3. CDR1 is GTSNPN, CDR2 SVGIG, per germline (reference sequence). V was shortened by 5 bases and J by 0 bases, with 13 bases between the two germline ends. CDR3 nucleotides: TGTGCCTGGGGGGGAGAGGTCCTGAACACTGAAGCTTTCTTT. Amino acids: CAWGGEVLNTEAFF.

In DNA, the CDR3 is TGTGCCAGCGTCCCTGACGGGGGTCCAGGGGAGGCTTTCTTT. This translates into CASVPDGGPGEAFF. The chain combines TRBV11-1 with TRBJ1-1; D is perhaps TRBD1 (6 bases). Germline CDR1 is SGHAT and CDR2 is FQDESV (reference sequence). This CDR3 contains 14 residues. Trimming removed 8 bases at V and 11 bases at J, with 24 bases between.

This clone was counted only a few times. The chain combines TRBV9 with TRBJ1-5; D is unresolved. Trimming took off 0 bases at V and 1 base at J, with 5 bases between the two ends. CDR1 SGDLS and CDR2 YYNGEE come from the germline V gene. The CDR3 runs to 14 residues. CDR3 nucleotide sequence: TGTGCCAGCAGCGTAGAAGGAAGCAATCAGCCCCAGCATTTT. Translation: CASSVEGSNQPQHF.

This chain links TRBV5-6 with TRBJ1-5; possible D gene TRBD1, 5 bases. Looked up from germline, CDR1 is SGHDT and CDR2 is YYEEEE. The CDR3 runs to 14 residues. Trimming stripped 7 bases from V and 0 bases from J, with 11 bases between. CDR3 DNA sequence: TGTGCCAGCTCCCAGGGAAATAGCAATCAGCCCCAGCATTTT. Translated: CASSQGNSNQPQHF.

The chain joins TRBV7-2 to TRBJ2-2, with unresolved D. Germline lookup yields CDR1 SGHTA and CDR2 FQGNSA. V was trimmed by 3 bases and J by 8 bases, leaving 19 bases between them. The length of the CDR3 is 16 residues. The CDR3 here is CASSLRMPQEHGELFF. The CDR3 nucleotides are TGTGCCAGCAGCTTGCGGATGCCTCAGGAGCATGGGGAGCTGTTTTTT.

V is TRBV7-3 and J is TRBJ1-1; no definite D call. Trimming left V 6 bases short and J 4 bases short, with 15 bases between. The V gene's germline CDR1 is SGHTA and CDR2 FQGTGA. This CDR3 spans 14 amino acids. CDR3 protein: CASSQSGRATEAFF. Written as DNA, the CDR3 is TGTGCCAGCAGTCAATCGGGAAGGGCCACTGAAGCTTTCTTT.

The chain couples TRBV4-2 to TRBJ1-5; unclear D gene. Trimming took off 1 base at V and 0 bases at J, with 4 bases between the two ends. The CDR3 sequence is 14 residues long. The germline gives CDR1 LGHNA, CDR2 YNFKEQ. The DNA of the CDR3 is TGTGCCAGCAGCCAAGGGGCTAGCAATCAGCCCCAGCATTTT. It codes for CASSQGASNQPQHF.

This rearrangement joins TRBV30 to TRBJ2-5; no definite D call. The V end was cut by 0 bases, the J end by 4 bases, with 6 bases between. The CDR3 spans 12 residues. Germline-derived CDR1 and CDR2 are GTSNPN and SVGIG (reference sequence). CDR3 amino acids: CAWSVTLETQYF. The CDR3 region has the DNA TGTGCCTGGAGTGTAACCTTAGAGACCCAGTACTTC.

The table lists this clone with a count of one. The V and J genes are TRBV21-1 and TRBJ2-6. TRBV21-1 is reported as a pseudogene. The CDR3 is 18 amino acids. In DNA, the CDR3 is TGTGCCAGCAGCAAAGATGGGGATACTGGGTCTGGGGCCAACGTCCTGACTTTC. Its translation is CASSKDGDTGSGANVLTF.

The chain has TRBV7-2 and TRBJ2-7; perhaps D is TRBD1 or TRBD2 (6 bases each). Germline CDR1 SGHTA, CDR2 FQGNSA. The ends were cut back, 2 bases at V and 5 bases at J, with 28 bases in the middle. The CDR3 has 19 residues. CDR3 nucleotide sequence: TGTGCCAGCAGCTTAAGGGGGGCCGCGGCACAGGGATCCCTCGACGAGCAGTACTTC. It is translated as CASSLRGAAAQGSLDEQYF.

This chain links TRBV7-9 with TRBJ1-4; D unresolved. The CDR3 is 16 residues long. V gave up 2 bases and J gave up 8 bases, with 18 bases separating them. The germline V gene encodes CDR1 SEHNR and CDR2 FQNEAQ (reference sequence). CDR3 loop: CASSLRVGPRSEKLFF. CDR3 nucleotides: TGTGCCAGCAGCTTACGAGTGGGTCCACGTTCGGAAAAACTGTTTTTT.

This clone was seen just once. The gene calls are TRBV5-1 and TRBJ2-7, with TRBD1 matching 11 bases. The CDR3 loop spans 15 amino acids. The germline V gene has CDR1 SGHRS and CDR2 YFSETQ. The ends lost 0 bases at V and 3 bases at J; junction bases unmatched: 2. The CDR3 sequence: CASSLVGTGGYEQYF. The DNA of the CDR3 is TGCGCCAGCAGCTTGGTTGGGACAGGGGGCTACGAGCAGTACTTC.

The chain uses TRBV5-1 and TRBJ2-3; TRBD2 might be the D (6 bases). Deletions cut 4 bases from V and 4 bases from J, with 16 bases between. This CDR3 spans 15 amino acids. Germline assignment: CDR1 SGHRS and CDR2 YFSETQ. The CDR3 DNA reads TGCGCCAGCAGCCGAGCTGGTAGCGGTCCAGATACGCAGTATTTT. This translates into CASSRAGSGPDTQYF.

J is TRBJ1-6 and V is TRBV11-2; D uncertain. The germline V and J ends were trimmed by 1 base and 1 base, with 5 bases remaining between them. The CDR3 contains 15 residues. Germline CDR1 is SGHAT and CDR2 is FQNNGV. In nucleotides, the CDR3 is TGTGCCAGCAGCTTAGGGGGATCCTATAATTCACCCCTCCACTTT. It encodes CASSLGGSYNSPLHF.

This chain connects TRBV7-3 to TRBJ2-3; a possible D gene is TRBD1 (5 bases). There are 14 residues in the CDR3. Trimming took off 5 bases at V and 2 bases at J, with 11 bases between the two ends. Germline V gene lookup returns CDR1 SGHTA and CDR2 FQGTGA. The CDR3 sequence: CASSPSGFTDTQYF. For the CDR3, the DNA is TGTGCCAGCAGCCCCTCAGGGTTCACAGATACGCAGTATTTT.

This chain connects TRBV28 to TRBJ1-2; possible D gene TRBD1, 5 bases. Germline CDR1 reads MDHEN; CDR2 reads SYDVKM. CDR3 length: 15 residues. V shed 2 bases and J shed 1 base, with 11 bases lying between them. The CDR3 spells CASSLEGRGNYGYTF. CDR3 coding DNA: TGTGCCAGCAGTTTAGAGGGGAGAGGTAACTATGGCTACACCTTC.

The chain is built from TRBV7-2 and TRBJ1-5, with no clear D. Between the trimmed V and J ends, which lost 2 bases and 4 bases, there was a span of 3 bases. The CDR3 runs to 12 residues. Germline V lookup: CDR1 SGHTA, CDR2 FQGNSA. DNA of the CDR3: TGTGCCAGCAGCTTATATAATCAGCCCCAGCATTTT. This gives the protein CASSLYNQPQHF.

The rearrangement uses TRBV18 and TRBJ1-1; D may be TRBD1 (6 bases). V gave up 2 bases and J gave up 6 bases, with 10 bases separating them. This CDR3 comprises 13 residues. Germline lookup yields CDR1 KGHSH and CDR2 LQKENI. In nucleotides, the CDR3 is TGTGCCAGCTCACCAGGACAGCTATCTGAAGCTTTCTTT. It is translated as CASSPGQLSEAFF.

The V gene is TRBV7-2, the J gene TRBJ2-2, with TRBD1 matching 10 bases. The CDR3 loop spans 16 amino acids. Germline V gene lookup returns CDR1 SGHTA and CDR2 FQGNSA. Trimming cost V 5 bases and J 5 bases; bases outside gene matches: 8. The CDR3 spells CASSQGGTGVTGELFF. The DNA for the CDR3 is TGTGCCAGCAGCCAAGGGGGGACAGGGGTAACCGGGGAGCTGTTTTTT.

This chain connects TRBV5-8 to TRBJ2-7; D uncertain. Germline-derived CDR1 and CDR2 are SGHTS and YDEGEE. CDR3 length: 13 amino acids. Between the trimmed V and J ends, which lost 7 bases and 0 bases, there was a span of 11 bases. CDR3 protein: CASRQVYSYEQYF. In nucleotides, the CDR3 is TGTGCCAGCCGGCAGGTTTACTCCTACGAGCAGTACTTC.

The chain combines TRBV15 with TRBJ2-7; D may be TRBD1 (5 bases). The CDR3 has 17 amino acids. V shed 0 bases and J shed 3 bases, with 18 bases lying between them. Germline-derived CDR1 and CDR2 are LNHNV and YYDKDF (reference sequence). CDR3 in amino acids: CATSRDFGQGLVYEQYF. CDR3 coding DNA: TGTGCCACCAGCAGAGATTTCGGCCAGGGTCTGGTCTACGAGCAGTACTTC.

This chain links TRBV9 with TRBJ2-1; D is possibly TRBD2 (6 bases). Looked up from germline, CDR1 is SGDLS and CDR2 is YYNGEE. The CDR3 consists of 12 residues. Trimming shortened V by 4 bases and J by 8 bases, and 10 bases separated the two germline ends. The DNA for the CDR3 is TGTGCCAGCAGCCCGGGGGTACATGAGCAGTTCTTC. Amino acids: CASSPGVHEQFF.

Only one count was recorded for this clone. The chain is built from TRBV4-3 and TRBJ2-3; TRBD2 might be the D (7 bases). This CDR3 has 15 amino acids. V dropped 0 bases and J dropped 6 bases, with 13 bases sitting between them. Germline V lookup: CDR1 LGHNA, CDR2 YSLEER. The CDR3 nucleotides are TGCGCCAGCAGCCAAGAGCAGGGGAGGGAGGATACGCAGTATTTT. This gives the protein CASSQEQGREDTQYF.